The 16 T cell receptor beta chains below were found in one sample sequenced in a study of Ad26.COV2.S vaccination and SARS-CoV-2 variants. Sequencing used immunoSEQ multiplex PCR; TCRdb keeps in-frame clones, though not all of them. The sample comprises 400,000 to 450,000 clones, more than 80% of which are singletons, and 9% to 15% rests with the top ten. This sample's treatment: around 19 received Ad26.COV2.S at low or high dose, single or two shots; 5 received placebo; per-sample allocation not given. Sampling took place 63 days after the first vaccine or placebo injection. The sequenced sample was peripheral blood, obtained in a trial of Ad26.COV2.S vaccine versus placebo. The receptors were gathered from a person aged 18 to 65 who received the Ad26.COV2.S COVID-19 vaccine or a placebo.

The rearrangement links TRBV13 to TRBJ1-1; TRBD1 is a possible D gene (5 bases). Germline CDR1 and CDR2: PRHDT and FYEKMQ (reference sequence). V shed 3 bases and J shed 1 base, with 12 bases lying between them. This CDR3 has 15 amino acids. The CDR3 DNA sequence: TGTGCCAGCAGCTTCATTCTCGGGGGGAACACTGAAGCTTTCTTT. Its protein is CASSFILGGNTEAFF.

V usage is TRBV6-1 and J usage is TRBJ1-6; the D gene is possibly TRBD1 (6 bases). The CDR3 length is 13 residues. Germline V gives CDR1 MNHNS, CDR2 SASEGT. V lost 8 bases, J lost 8 bases, and 13 bases lay in between. CDR3 nucleotides: TGTGCCAGCCACAGGGATATGGATTCACCCCTCCACTTT. Its translation: CASHRDMDSPLHF.

The chain recombines TRBV10-2 with TRBJ1-5; D may be TRBD1 (6 bases). V shed 5 bases and J shed 8 bases, with 13 bases lying between them. Germline assignment: CDR1 WSHSY and CDR2 SAAADI. The CDR3 totals 13 residues. CDR3 in DNA: TGCGCCAGCAGTAAGGACAGTCGGGAGCCCCAGCATTTT. This translates into CASSKDSREPQHF.

The J gene is TRBJ2-2, the V gene TRBV19, with D unresolved. The V gene lost 8 bases and the J gene lost 0 bases, with 7 bases spanning the gap. CDR1 is LNHDA, CDR2 SQIVND, per germline (reference sequence). This CDR3 spans 13 amino acids. The CDR3 loop reads CASAKTNTGELFF. The DNA for the CDR3 is TGTGCCAGTGCCAAGACGAACACCGGGGAGCTGTTTTTT.

This chain links TRBV6-5 with TRBJ2-1; 10 bases are a match to TRBD2. Germline loops: CDR1 MNHEY, CDR2 SVGAGI. The V gene end was trimmed by 0 bases and the J gene end by 10 bases; junction bases not matched to a gene: 9. The CDR3 is 16 amino acids. The CDR3 loop is CASSYSGLATLGEQFF. The CDR3 bases are TGTGCCAGCAGTTACTCGGGACTAGCGACCCTCGGGGAGCAGTTCTTC.

The chain combines TRBV21-1 with TRBJ1-6; no DNA check was done on the table's D call, TRBD1. TRBV21-1 is flagged as a pseudogene. CDR3 length: 14 residues. CDR3 bases: TGTGCCAGCAGCAAGTACAGGTCAAATTCACCCCTCCACTTT. Amino acids: CASSKYRSNSPLHF.

V gene TRBV4-3 combines with J gene TRBJ2-7; tentatively, D is TRBD2 (6 bases). Looked up from germline, CDR1 is LGHNA and CDR2 is YSLEER. The length of the CDR3 is 13 residues. Trimming took off 4 bases at V and 3 bases at J, with 10 bases between the two ends. The CDR3 region has the DNA TGCGCCAGCAGCCCGGGACTGCACTACGAGCAGTACTTC. Its protein is CASSPGLHYEQYF.

In this sample, this clone turned up a few times. The rearrangement joins TRBV27 to TRBJ2-7, with 10 bases lining up with TRBD1. With V trimmed by 5 bases and J by 5 bases, 9 bases remained unmatched. Germline values: CDR1 MNHEY, CDR2 SMNVEV (reference sequence). The CDR3 length is 15 residues. CDR3 residues: CASSSPGTGDDEQYF. CDR3 in DNA: TGTGCCAGCAGTAGCCCCGGGACAGGGGACGACGAGCAGTACTTC.

V and J are TRBV12-5 and TRBJ1-3, with D maybe TRBD1 (6 bases). The V end was cut by 5 bases, the J end by 5 bases, with 16 bases between. Germline assignment: CDR1 LGHNT and CDR2 FRNRAP. The CDR3 totals 15 residues. The CDR3 loop is CASGPPQDSRNTIYF. CDR3 bases: TGTGCTAGTGGTCCCCCCCAGGACAGCAGAAACACCATATATTTT.

V and J are TRBV19 and TRBJ2-2; 8 bases align to TRBD2. The CDR3 totals 16 residues. The germline gives CDR1 LNHDA, CDR2 SQIVND (reference sequence). V shed 2 bases, J shed 4 bases, and the junction held 6 bases outside the gene matches. CDR3 region: CASSITAGVPTGELFF. In DNA form, the CDR3 reads TGTGCCAGTAGTATAACAGCGGGAGTACCCACCGGGGAGCTGTTTTTT.

The CDR3 sequence: CASKEGLDGYTF. The DNA for the CDR3 is TGTGCCAGCAAGGAGGGGTTGGATGGCTACACCTTC. This sequence joins TRBV2 and TRBJ1-2; D possibly corresponds to TRBD1 (5 bases). This CDR3 is 12 amino acids long. Trimming cost V 7 bases and J 6 bases, with 12 bases left between them. Germline V CDR1 and CDR2: SNHLY, FYNNEI.

This clone was picked up one time. The V gene is TRBV20-1, the J gene TRBJ2-6, with D possibly TRBD1 on 6 matching bases. Looked up from germline, CDR1 is DFQATT and CDR2 is SNEGSKA (reference sequence). CDR3 length: 16 residues. The V end lost 3 bases, the J end lost 0 bases, and 12 bases lay between the germline ends. The CDR3, as DNA: TGCAGTGCTAGTGGCCAGGGGCGCTCTGGGGCCAACGTCCTGACTTTC. Translating it yields CSASGQGRSGANVLTF.

This chain links TRBV7-8 with TRBJ2-1; D is uncertain. V was shortened by 5 bases and J by 8 bases, with 16 bases between the two germline ends. In germline, CDR1 is SGHVS, CDR2 FQNEAQ. This CDR3 region has 14 residues. CDR3: CASSRWLGSDEQFF. CDR3 nucleotide sequence: TGTGCCAGCAGCCGCTGGCTCGGAAGCGATGAGCAGTTCTTC.

The chain has TRBV5-4 and TRBJ2-1; TRBD2 aligns across 8 bases. This CDR3 has 14 amino acids. CDR1 SGHNT and CDR2 YYREEE come from the germline V gene (reference sequence). The V and J ends lost 0 bases and 9 bases, in that order; junction bases with no gene match: 5. CDR3 sequence: CASSLVREGGEQFF. As DNA, the CDR3 is TGTGCCAGCAGCTTGGTACGGGAGGGGGGTGAGCAGTTCTTC.

The chain employs TRBV4-2 and TRBJ1-1, with TRBD1 identical over 9 bases. This CDR3 region has 15 residues. The germline gives CDR1 LGHNA, CDR2 YNFKEQ. V trimming: 3 bases; J trimming: 2 bases; junction bases outside the gene matches: 4. CDR3 sequence reads: CASSQGQGANTEAFF. The CDR3 DNA is TGTGCCAGCAGCCAGGGACAGGGAGCCAACACTGAAGCTTTCTTT.

This rearrangement joins TRBV18 to TRBJ1-2; 7 bases map to TRBD1. CDR1 and CDR2 from the germline V gene are KGHSH and LQKENI. This CDR3 has 14 amino acids. V lost 3 bases and J lost 7; bases outside the gene matches: 8. The CDR3 loop is CASSPEQGRGGYTF. CDR3 bases: TGTGCCAGCTCACCCGAACAGGGGAGGGGTGGCTACACCTTC.